This TCR beta chain derives from a study of technical replicates of blood from four donors (dated by TCRdb to the late 2010s). The germline ends are 15 bases apart after V is trimmed by 0 bases and J by 12 bases. In the germline V gene, CDR1 corresponds to SQVTM and CDR2 to ANQGSEA. From the cysteine through the phenylalanine, the CDR3 covers 13 amino acids. Of all the DNA, just the CDR3 is kept, 39 bases in frame from base 1. About this clone itself: This receptor's antigen is unknown. Within one base of it there is no much larger clone, and no base qualities were kept.

The method was the immunoSEQ multiplex PCR assay. The table was pulled from immuneACCESS by TCRdb, which kept in-frame rearrangements only. Such tables lose some clones; where checked, under half of the loss comes from unresolved V genes, and the rest has no known cause. The sample has roughly 87,000 clones on record, about 94% of them singletons. The top ten clonotypes cover 0.24% of the sample. The chain is encoded by TRBV29-1 joined to TRBJ2-1; TRBD1 is perhaps the D gene, given 5 matching bases. The sequenced sample was T cells isolated from PBMCs. This sequence originates from a human donor in good health. CDR3 protein: CSVEDPSGFRQFF. The DNA reads TGCAGCGTTGAAGATCCGTCAGGGTTCCGGCAGTTCTTC.